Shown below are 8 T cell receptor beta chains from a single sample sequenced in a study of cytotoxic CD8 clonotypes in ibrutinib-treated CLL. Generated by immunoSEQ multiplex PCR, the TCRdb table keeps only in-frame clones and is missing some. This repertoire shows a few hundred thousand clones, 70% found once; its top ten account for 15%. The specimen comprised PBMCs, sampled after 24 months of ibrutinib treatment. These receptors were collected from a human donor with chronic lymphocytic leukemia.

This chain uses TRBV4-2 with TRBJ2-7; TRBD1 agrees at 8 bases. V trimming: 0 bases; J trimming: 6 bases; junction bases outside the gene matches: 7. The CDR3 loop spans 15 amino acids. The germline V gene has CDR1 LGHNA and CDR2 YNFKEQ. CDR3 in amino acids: CASSQEGQDSFEQYF. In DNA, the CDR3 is TGTGCCAGCAGCCAAGAGGGACAGGATTCTTTCGAGCAGTACTTC.

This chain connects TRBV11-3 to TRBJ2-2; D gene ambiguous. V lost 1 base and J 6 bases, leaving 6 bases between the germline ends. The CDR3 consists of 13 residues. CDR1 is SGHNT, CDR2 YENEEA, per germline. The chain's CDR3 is CASSLGVAGELFF. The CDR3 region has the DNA TGTGCCAGCAGCTTAGGCGTCGCCGGGGAGCTGTTTTTT.

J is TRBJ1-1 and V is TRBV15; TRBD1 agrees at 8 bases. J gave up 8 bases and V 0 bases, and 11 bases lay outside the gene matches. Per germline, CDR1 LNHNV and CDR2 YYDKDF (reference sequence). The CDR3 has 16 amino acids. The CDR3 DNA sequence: TGTGCCACCAGCAGAGATGGGGCAGGGGGCGGAACCGAAGCTTTCTTT. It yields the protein CATSRDGAGGGTEAFF.

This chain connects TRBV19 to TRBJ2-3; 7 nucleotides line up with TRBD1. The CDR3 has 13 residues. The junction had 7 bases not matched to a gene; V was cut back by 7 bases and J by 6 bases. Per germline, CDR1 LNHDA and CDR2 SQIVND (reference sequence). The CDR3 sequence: CASKGQYPDTQYF. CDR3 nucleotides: TGTGCCAGTAAGGGACAGTACCCCGATACGCAGTATTTT.

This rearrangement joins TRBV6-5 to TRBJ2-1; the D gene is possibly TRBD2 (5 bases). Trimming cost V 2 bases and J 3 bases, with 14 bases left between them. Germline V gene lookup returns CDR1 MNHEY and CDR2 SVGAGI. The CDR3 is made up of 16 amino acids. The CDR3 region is CASSYQPAVSYNEQFF. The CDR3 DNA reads TGTGCCAGCAGTTACCAGCCAGCGGTGAGCTACAATGAGCAGTTCTTC.

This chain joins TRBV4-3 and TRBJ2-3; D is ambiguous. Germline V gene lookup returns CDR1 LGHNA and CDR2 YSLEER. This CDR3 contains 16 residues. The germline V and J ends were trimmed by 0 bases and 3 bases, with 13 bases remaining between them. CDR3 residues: CASSQDLGVGTDTQYF. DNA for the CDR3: TGCGCCAGCAGCCAAGATCTCGGAGTTGGGACAGATACGCAGTATTTT.

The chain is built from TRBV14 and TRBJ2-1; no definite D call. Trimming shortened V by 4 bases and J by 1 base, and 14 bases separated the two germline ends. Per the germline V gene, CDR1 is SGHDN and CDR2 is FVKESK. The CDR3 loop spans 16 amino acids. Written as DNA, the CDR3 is TGTGCCAGCAGCCCCTTCACCGGGCTTTCCTACAATGAGCAGTTCTTC. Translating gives CASSPFTGLSYNEQFF.

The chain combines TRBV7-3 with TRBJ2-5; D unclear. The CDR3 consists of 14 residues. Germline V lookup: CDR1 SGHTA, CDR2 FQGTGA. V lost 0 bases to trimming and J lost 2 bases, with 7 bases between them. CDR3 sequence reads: CASSLTGNQETQYF. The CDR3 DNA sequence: TGTGCCAGCAGCTTAACGGGGAATCAAGAGACCCAGTACTTC. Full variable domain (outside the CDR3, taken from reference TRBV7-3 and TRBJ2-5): GAGVSQTPSNKVTEKGKYVELRCDPISGHTALYWYRQSLGQGPEFLIYFQGTGAADDSGLPNDRFFAVRPEGSVSTLKIQRTERGDSAVYLCASSLTGNQETQYFGPGTRLLVL.